This TCR beta chain originates from a study of cytomegalovirus exposure and HLA in healthy donors. Broader study findings: Reportedly, HLA-A and HLA-B alleles of most subjects were accurately predicted from TCR beta. Presence/absence comparisons presumed near-even sequencing depth among donors.

Primers included in the PCR were 60 Vbeta and 13 Jbeta primers. Sequencing used immunoSEQ multiplex PCR; TCRdb keeps in-frame clones, though not all of them. The table lists 100,000 to 150,000 clones, 75% to 85% of them singletons, with about 2.5% in the top ten. With respect to this clone: Its antigen is currently unknown.

V lost 4 bases, J lost 7 bases, and 7 bases lay in between. Germline V gene data show CDR1 as SQVTM and CDR2 as ANQGSEA. The CDR3 totals 10 residues. This TCR was sampled from a man aged 45-65 years in good health and CMV-seronegative. The chain employs TRBV29-1 and TRBJ1-1; D is unresolved. Sequencing was performed on PBMCs. The CDR3 protein is CSVAPGEAFF. CDR3 DNA sequence: TGCAGCGTTGCCCCAGGTGAAGCTTTCTTT.